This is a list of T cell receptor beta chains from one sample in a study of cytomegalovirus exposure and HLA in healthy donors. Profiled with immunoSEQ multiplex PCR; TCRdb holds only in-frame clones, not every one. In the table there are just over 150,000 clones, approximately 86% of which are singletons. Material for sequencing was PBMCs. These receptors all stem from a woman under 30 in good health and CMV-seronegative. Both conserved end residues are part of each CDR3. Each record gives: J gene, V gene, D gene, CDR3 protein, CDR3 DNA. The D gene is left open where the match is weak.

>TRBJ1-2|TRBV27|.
CASSSYGSDYTF
TGTGCCAGCAGTTCGTATGGGAGCGACTACACCTTC
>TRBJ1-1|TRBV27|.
CASSGRDTEAFF
TGTGCCAGCAGCGGCCGGGACACTGAAGCTTTCTTT
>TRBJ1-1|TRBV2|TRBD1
CASSERGQGEFFNTEAFF
TGTGCCAGCAGTGAACGGGGACAGGGGGAATTCTTCAACACTGAAGCTTTCTTT
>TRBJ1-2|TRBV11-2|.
CASSQGVNGYTF
TGTGCCAGCAGTCAAGGGGTGAATGGCTACACCTTC
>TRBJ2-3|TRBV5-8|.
CASSLSTVTDTQYF
TGTGCCAGCAGCTTGTCTACAGTCACAGATACGCAGTATTTT
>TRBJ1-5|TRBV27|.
CASSLSSRPNQPQHF
TGTGCCAGCAGTTTATCTAGCCGTCCCAATCAGCCCCAGCATTTT
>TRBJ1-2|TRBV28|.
CASSFRDKNYGYTF
TGTGCCAGCAGTTTCCGGGACAAAAACTATGGCTACACCTTC
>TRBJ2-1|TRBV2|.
CASSDPEGSYNEQFF
TGTGCCAGCAGTGATCCTGAGGGCTCCTACAATGAGCAGTTCTTC
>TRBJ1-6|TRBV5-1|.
CASSLGQGHNSPLHF
TGCGCCAGCAGCTTGGGTCAGGGCCATAATTCACCCCTCCACTTT
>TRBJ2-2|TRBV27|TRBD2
CASSSPFGGRGIGELFF
TGTGCCAGCAGTTCCCCGTTCGGCGGGAGAGGAATCGGGGAGCTGTTTTTT
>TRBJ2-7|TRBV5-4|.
CASSLGGTYEQYF
TGTGCCAGCAGCTTGGGCGGAACCTACGAGCAGTACTTC
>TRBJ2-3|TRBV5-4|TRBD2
CASSELAGGTDTQYF
TGTGCCAGCAGCGAACTAGCGGGGGGCACAGATACGCAGTATTTT
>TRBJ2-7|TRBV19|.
CASSIKRGLEQYF
TGTGCCAGTAGTATAAAACGAGGGCTCGAGCAGTACTTC
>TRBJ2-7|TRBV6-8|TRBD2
CASSYSTSGRIYEQYF
TGTGCCAGCAGTTACTCGACTAGCGGGAGGATCTACGAGCAGTACTTC
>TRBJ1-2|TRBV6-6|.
CASTVSIENYGYTF
TGTGCCAGCACCGTCTCGATAGAGAACTATGGCTACACCTTC